The 9 T cell receptor beta chains in this list originate from one sample, sequenced in a study of blood T cell repertoires in COVID-19 (dated by TCRdb to the early 2020s). The protocol used for the library was the immunoSEQ multiplex PCR assay. In TCRdb, the immuneACCESS table is reduced to in-frame sequences with V and J assigned. These tables do not hold every clone; where another copy was compared, an unresolved V gene accounts for under half, and the others remain unexplained. The sample records under 350,000 clones, 83% of which are singletons. Of the sample, 8% to 10% falls within the top ten clones. Sequencing was carried out using peripheral blood. Receptors originate from a woman between 45 and 65 years old who had recovered from COVID-19.

The chain links TRBV5-1 to TRBJ2-5; 13 bases are a match to TRBD2. CDR3 length equals 19 residues. Germline V gene sequence: CDR1 SGHRS, CDR2 YFSETQ. The V segment lost 4 bases and the J segment 4 bases; nucleotides outside the gene matches: 16. The DNA for the CDR3 is TGCGCCAGCAGCCGAAACCCACTAGCGGGAGGGCAAGGGGGAGAGACCCAGTACTTC. Its protein is CASSRNPLAGGQGGETQYF.

CDR3 in amino acids: CASSQGTTSFKPQHF. The CDR3, as DNA: TGTGCCAGCAGCCAAGGTACGACATCCTTTAAGCCCCAGCATTTT. This sequence joins TRBV3-1 (or the pseudogene TRBV3-2) and TRBJ1-5; D unclear. V was cut by 1 base and J by 8 bases, with 15 bases left in between. The germline gives CDR1 LGHDT, CDR2 YNNKEL (reference sequence). The CDR3 covers 15 residues.

The chain is built from TRBV5-4 and TRBJ2-5, with TRBD2 identical over 8 bases. The germline V gene encodes CDR1 SGHNT and CDR2 YYREEE (reference sequence). The CDR3 extends over 15 amino acids. The V and J ends lost 2 bases and 5 bases, in that order; junction bases with no gene match: 8. CDR3 in amino acids: CASSFPAGVRETQYF. The CDR3 bases are TGTGCCAGCAGCTTTCCAGCGGGGGTGCGGGAGACCCAGTACTTC.

The rearrangement links TRBV9 to TRBJ2-1; 11 bases map to TRBD2. The CDR3 is 15 residues long. CDR1 and CDR2 (germline): SGDLS, YYNGEE. Losses at the gene ends were 5 bases for V and 3 bases for J; bases not matched to a gene: 4. The CDR3 DNA sequence: TGTGCCAGCAGTACCGGGACTAGCGGCTACAATGAGCAGTTCTTC. Translated: CASSTGTSGYNEQFF. Looking up the rest from reference TRBV9 and TRBJ2-1 gives the full variable domain: DSGVTQTPKHLITATGQRVTLRCSPRSGDLSVYWYQQSLDQGLQFLIQYYNGEERAKGNILERFSAQQFPDLHSELNLSSLELGDSALYFCASSTGTSGYNEQFFGPGTRLTVL.

This clone was detected only a few times. The chain uses TRBV18 and TRBJ1-1, with 9 nucleotides matching TRBD1. The V and J ends lost 5 bases and 4 bases, in that order; junction bases with no gene match: 2. The CDR3 is 13 amino acids. Looked up from germline, CDR1 is KGHSH and CDR2 is LQKENI. The CDR3 spells CASSLGQGTEAFF. The CDR3 DNA is TGTGCCAGCTCATTGGGACAGGGCACTGAAGCTTTCTTT.

The V call is TRBV7-8, the J call TRBJ1-4; weak D call: TRBD1 (5 bases). Germline loops: CDR1 SGHVS, CDR2 FQNEAQ. CDR3 length: 13 residues. The V and J ends lost 5 bases and 8 bases respectively, with 12 bases between them. This CDR3 is CASSRMGQEKLFF. DNA for the CDR3: TGTGCCAGCAGCCGAATGGGGCAGGAAAAACTGTTTTTT.

This clone showed up just once. J is TRBJ2-7 and V is TRBV28; TRBD2 might be the D (5 bases). V was cut by 2 bases and J by 0 bases, with 8 bases left in between. CDR3 length: 14 residues. Germline V gene lookup returns CDR1 MDHEN and CDR2 SYDVKM. CDR3 residues: CASSLGGHSYEQYF. The CDR3 DNA reads as TGTGCCAGCAGTTTAGGCGGGCACTCCTACGAGCAGTACTTC.

This clone was recorded a few times. The DNA of the CDR3 is TGTGCCAGCAGTTTATGGTCCGCAGGGGGCACTGAAGCTTTCTTT. Amino acids: CASSLWSAGGTEAFF. This sequence joins TRBV28 and TRBJ1-1, with TRBD1 identical over 7 bases. With V trimmed by 0 bases and J by 4 bases, 5 bases remained unmatched. The CDR3 runs 15 residues. CDR1 is MDHEN, CDR2 SYDVKM, per germline.

V and J are TRBV4-2 and TRBJ2-3, with D maybe TRBD1 (5 bases). The CDR3 runs 15 residues. V lost 0 bases to trimming and J lost 4 bases, with 11 bases between them. Looked up from germline, CDR1 is LGHNA and CDR2 is YNFKEQ. The CDR3 here is CASSQDGAGADTQYF. CDR3 coding DNA: TGTGCCAGCAGCCAAGATGGGGCTGGGGCAGATACGCAGTATTTT.